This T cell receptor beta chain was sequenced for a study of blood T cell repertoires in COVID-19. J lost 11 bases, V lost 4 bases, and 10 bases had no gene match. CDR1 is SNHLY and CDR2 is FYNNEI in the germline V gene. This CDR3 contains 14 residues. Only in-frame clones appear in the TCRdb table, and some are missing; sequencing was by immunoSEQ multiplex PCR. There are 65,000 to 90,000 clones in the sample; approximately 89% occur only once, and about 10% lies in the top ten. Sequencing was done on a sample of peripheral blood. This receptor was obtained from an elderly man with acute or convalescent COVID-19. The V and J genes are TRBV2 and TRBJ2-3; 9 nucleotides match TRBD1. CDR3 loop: CASSAGTGQFQQYF. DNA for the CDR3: TGTGCCAGCAGTGCCGGGACAGGGCAGTTCCAGCAGTATTTT.